The rows below give T cell receptor beta chains drawn from one sample of a study of shared clonotypes between healthy human individuals. Sequencing was performed with immunoSEQ multiplex PCR; in TCRdb, only in-frame clones are kept and a portion is missing. There are some 2,500,000 clones in the sample; approximately 90% occur only once, and around 0.4% lies in the top ten. The sequencing sample was made of naive CD4+ T cells from PBMCs. The receptor set was obtained from a man between 18 and 35 years old in good health. Some clones in this sample may be carry-over from other donors' samples. Each CDR3 is given with its conserved first and last residue. A D gene is named only where the DNA matches it firmly. The size of a clone is reported for some rows only, either as once, few or many, or as a class for expanded clones.

CDR3: CASSFPHRPPFNYGYTF
DNA: TGTGCCAGCAGCTTCCCCCACAGGCCTCCCTTTAACTATGGCTACACCTTC
size: -
D: -
J: TRBJ1-2
V: TRBV7-9

CDR3: CASTLSGRASEQYF
DNA: TGTGCCAGCACCCTTAGCGGGAGGGCTTCCGAGCAGTACTTC
size: -
D: TRBD2
J: TRBJ2-7
V: TRBV7-8

CDR3: CASSSPGQGDHYGYTF
DNA: TGTGCCAGCAGTTCTCCGGGACAGGGGGACCATTATGGCTACACCTTC
size: -
D: TRBD1
J: TRBJ1-2
V: TRBV27

CDR3: CASSPGLAVSYNEQFF
DNA: TGCGCCAGCAGCCCGGGACTAGCGGTTTCCTACAATGAGCAGTTCTTC
size: -
D: TRBD2
J: TRBJ2-1
V: TRBV5-1

CDR3: CASSGGGYGYTF
DNA: TGTGCCAGCAGCGGAGGGGGCTATGGCTACACCTTC
size: -
D: -
J: TRBJ1-2
V: TRBV27

CDR3: CASSQELAGGTGELFF
DNA: TGTGCCAGCAGCCAAGAGCTAGCGGGAGGCACCGGGGAGCTGTTTTTT
size: -
D: TRBD2
J: TRBJ2-2
V: TRBV4-2

CDR3: CASSNPGLAGNEQFF
DNA: TGTGCCAGCAGCAACCCGGGACTAGCGGGCAATGAGCAGTTCTTC
size: -
D: TRBD2
J: TRBJ2-1
V: TRBV5-4

CDR3: CSARGARAFF
DNA: TGCAGTGCCAGAGGGGCGCGGGCTTTCTTT
size: -
D: -
J: TRBJ1-1
V: TRBV20-1

CDR3: CASRSQGVSYGYTF
DNA: TGTGCCAGCCGGTCACAGGGGGTTAGCTATGGCTACACCTTC
size: -
D: TRBD1
J: TRBJ1-2
V: TRBV2

CDR3: CASSLEGQFTGTEAFF
DNA: TGTGCCAGCAGCTTGGAGGGGCAATTCACCGGCACTGAAGCTTTCTTT
size: -
D: -
J: TRBJ1-1
V: TRBV5-4

CDR3: CASSDRGTNEKLFF
DNA: TGTGCCAGCAGTGACCGTGGGACTAATGAAAAACTGTTTTTT
size: -
D: -
J: TRBJ1-4
V: TRBV6-1

CDR3: CASKKEKLDLHGYTF
DNA: TGTGCCAGCAAGAAGGAAAAACTCGATCTACATGGCTACACCTTC
size: few
D: -
J: TRBJ1-2
V: TRBV2

CDR3: CASSFREQPQHF
DNA: TGTGCCAGCAGCTTCAGGGAACAGCCCCAGCATTTT
size: -
D: -
J: TRBJ1-5
V: TRBV7-9

CDR3: CASSLAPKGLAGLYEQYF
DNA: TGTGCCAGCAGTTTAGCACCTAAGGGACTAGCGGGACTCTACGAGCAGTACTTC
size: -
D: TRBD2
J: TRBJ2-7
V: TRBV28

CDR3: CASRETSGSVHEQYF
DNA: TGTGCCAGCAGGGAGACTAGCGGGAGTGTCCACGAGCAGTACTTC
size: -
D: TRBD2
J: TRBJ2-7
V: TRBV6-6

CDR3: CASSGVETQYF
DNA: TGTGCCAGCAGTGGGGTAGAGACCCAGTACTTC
size: -
D: -
J: TRBJ2-5
V: TRBV2

CDR3: CASSVTREGGTEAFF
DNA: TGTGCCAGCAGCGTAACTAGGGAAGGGGGCACTGAAGCTTTCTTT
size: -
D: -
J: TRBJ1-1
V: TRBV7-8

CDR3: CASSLRTRDQPQHF
DNA: TGTGCCAGCAGCTTAAGGACCAGGGATCAGCCCCAGCATTTT
size: -
D: -
J: TRBJ1-5
V: TRBV7-2

CDR3: CASSTQDRVDYEQYF
DNA: TGTGCCAGCAGTACGCAAGACAGGGTAGATTACGAGCAGTACTTC
size: -
D: TRBD1
J: TRBJ2-7
V: TRBV28

CDR3: CASSDSGQLYGYTF
DNA: TGTGCCAGCAGTGACTCGGGGCAACTCTATGGCTACACCTTC
size: -
D: -
J: TRBJ1-2
V: TRBV25-1

CDR3: CSVADHRGRNQPQHF
DNA: TGCAGCGTTGCTGATCACAGGGGTCGTAATCAGCCCCAGCATTTT
size: -
D: TRBD1
J: TRBJ1-5
V: TRBV29-1

CDR3: CASSPGSQNYEQYF
DNA: TGTGCCAGCTCACCAGGGTCCCAGAACTACGAGCAGTACTTC
size: -
D: -
J: TRBJ2-7
V: TRBV18

CDR3: CASSFFRGLGGANYGYTF
DNA: TGTGCCAGCAGTTTCTTTCGGGGTCTAGGGGGCGCCAACTATGGCTACACCTTC
size: -
D: TRBD1
J: TRBJ1-2
V: TRBV27

CDR3: CASSWGTDSYEQYF
DNA: TGCGCCAGCAGCTGGGGGACTGATTCCTACGAGCAGTACTTC
size: -
D: -
J: TRBJ2-7
V: TRBV5-1

CDR3: CASTEGAGRGYTF
DNA: TGTGCCAGCACTGAGGGGGCAGGGAGAGGCTACACCTTC
size: -
D: TRBD1
J: TRBJ1-2
V: TRBV6-1

CDR3: CASGGTWEHEQYF
DNA: TGTGCCTCAGGGGGCACGTGGGAGCACGAGCAGTACTTC
size: -
D: TRBD1
J: TRBJ2-7
V: TRBV27

CDR3: CASSARDYMHEQFF
DNA: TGTGCCAGCAGCGCTCGGGACTATATGCATGAGCAGTTCTTC
size: -
D: TRBD2
J: TRBJ2-1
V: TRBV9

CDR3: CASSSPGGWTQPQHF
DNA: TGTGCCAGCAGTTCTCCAGGGGGTTGGACTCAGCCCCAGCATTTT
size: -
D: TRBD1
J: TRBJ1-5
V: TRBV28

CDR3: CASSPGASGRHEQFF
DNA: TGTGCCAGCTCACCGGGGGCTAGCGGGAGACATGAGCAGTTCTTC
size: -
D: TRBD2
J: TRBJ2-1
V: TRBV18

CDR3: CASSLDDGTYGYTF
DNA: TGTGCCAGCAGTTTGGACGACGGAACCTATGGCTACACCTTC
size: -
D: -
J: TRBJ1-2
V: TRBV28

CDR3: CASSPRDRHSGNTIYF
DNA: TGTGCCAGCAGCCCACGGGACCGCCACTCTGGAAACACCATATATTTT
size: -
D: -
J: TRBJ1-3
V: TRBV7-8

CDR3: CASSLGGSSDTQYF
DNA: TGTGCCAGCAGCTTGGGCGGGAGTTCGGATACGCAGTATTTT
size: -
D: TRBD2
J: TRBJ2-3
V: TRBV7-9

CDR3: CATQDNSNQPQHF
DNA: TGTGCCACCCAGGATAATAGCAATCAGCCCCAGCATTTT
size: -
D: -
J: TRBJ1-5
V: TRBV6-1

CDR3: CSVVRLAGVSYNEQFF
DNA: TGCAGCGTTGTCCGACTAGCGGGAGTGTCCTACAATGAGCAGTTCTTC
size: -
D: TRBD2
J: TRBJ2-1
V: TRBV29-1

CDR3: CASSLYKSSYEQYF
DNA: TGTGCCAGCAGTTTATATAAGAGCTCCTACGAGCAGTACTTC
size: -
D: -
J: TRBJ2-7
V: TRBV27